This TCR beta chain was recorded in a study of CD8+CD57+ T cells in acquired aplastic anemia. About the research overall: Sorted CD4+ and CD8+ cells gave an average of approximately 3.4 ug of DNA. Study outcomes and limitations: Patients and controls turned out to have more than 25 CD8+ CDR3 sequences in common. Simpson's diversity of CD8+ cells was not significantly different in patients compared with controls.

The template used for profiling TCR beta VDJ and CDR3 was genomic DNA. From the reads, TCRdb called clonotypes with MiXCR, one entry per CDR3 protein. The sample has some 160,000 distinct CDR3 sequences; 48% are singletons. From germline, CDR1 is LGHNA and CDR2 YNFKEQ. The V gene end was trimmed by 1 base and the J gene end by 3 bases; junction bases not matched to a gene: 4. This CDR3 is built from 17 residues. This clonotype was observed a few times. The antigen remains undetermined. Patients chosen for sequencing had shown CD8+CD57+ cell expansion by flow cytometry. Prior therapy had not been administered to any patient at the time of blood sampling.

The receptor's source is a human donor with aplastic anemia. V gene TRBV4-2 combines with J gene TRBJ2-2; 11 nucleotides line up with TRBD1. The sequenced material came from sorted CD4+, CD8+, or CD8+CD57+ T cells (not recorded which) from PBMCs. In nucleotides, the CDR3 is TGTGCCAGCAGCCAAGCCTGGGACAGGGGGGACACCGGGGAGCTGTTTTTT. Amino acids: CASSQAWDRGDTGELFF.